This TCR beta chain was sequenced during a study of T cell repertoires in cytomegalovirus infection. At the level of the study: HLA-B-restricted CMV epitopes that are well studied were used alongside recently identified HLA-C-restricted ones. Points from the study as a whole: In two of eight donors, the top clonotype was HLA-C-restricted CMV-specific. Carriers of CMV and the relevant HLA type were discriminated by public TCR beta frequency.

On this clonotype itself: Its antigen is not known.

There are 12 residues in the CDR3. Germline loops: CDR1 LGHNT, CDR2 FRNRAP. V was trimmed by 0 bases and J by 8 bases, leaving 7 bases between them. TCRdb fed the reads into MiXCR, producing one record per CDR3 protein. Of fewer than 1,000,000 distinct CDR3 sequences detected, around 29% appear once; the ten largest clones hold over 13%. The specimen comprised cultured CD8+ T cells from PBMCs, sampled from culture after CMV antigen stimulation. The sequence derives from a human donor in good health (CMV status not recorded). Some clones in this sample may be carry-over from other donors' samples. The gene calls are TRBV12-5 and TRBJ1-2; D unresolved. The CDR3 here is CASGLVGKGYTF. In DNA form, the CDR3 reads TGTGCTAGTGGTTTGGTAGGGAAGGGCTACACCTTC. The full variable domain, its missing parts supplied by reference TRBV12-5 and TRBJ1-2, is DARVTQTPRHKVTEMGQEVTMRCQPILGHNTVFWYRQTMMQGLELLAYFRNRAPLDDSGMPKDRFSAEMPDATLATLKIQPSEPRDSAVYFCASGLVGKGYTFGSGTRLTVV.